Each of the 10 T cell receptor beta chains below was sequenced from the same sample in a study of blood T cell repertoires in COVID-19. Data came from immunoSEQ multiplex PCR; TCRdb stores just in-frame clones and leaves some out. The sample has around 70,000 clones, 91% seen once. Input material: peripheral blood. Receptor source: a human donor in a cohort sampled during active COVID-19.

This clone was counted only a few times. The CDR3: CASSIGHPAEAFF. CDR3 in DNA: TGTGCCAGTAGTATAGGACATCCCGCTGAAGCTTTCTTT. The chain is built from TRBV19 and TRBJ1-1; no clear D gene. Germline lookup yields CDR1 LNHDA and CDR2 SQIVND (reference sequence). The CDR3 runs 13 residues. V shed 1 base and J shed 6 bases, with 9 bases lying between them. Full variable domain (missing parts from reference TRBV19 and TRBJ1-1): DGGITQSPKYLFRKEGQNVTLSCEQNLNHDAMYWYRQDPGQGLRLIYYSQIVNDFQKGDIAEGYSVSREKKESFPLTVTSAQKNPTAFYLCASSIGHPAEAFFGQGTRLTVV.

The V call is TRBV18, the J call TRBJ1-1; D is possibly TRBD1 (5 bases). The germline V gene encodes CDR1 KGHSH and CDR2 LQKENI. This CDR3 spans 16 amino acids. Trimming pared 0 bases from V and 2 bases from J, leaving 13 bases between. For the CDR3, the DNA is TGTGCCAGCTCACCACCGGGGGGACTGGGAAACACTGAAGCTTTCTTT. Its protein is CASSPPGGLGNTEAFF.

The chain couples TRBV4-1 to TRBJ2-7, with a possible D match to TRBD2 (6 bases). The CDR3 spans 14 residues. Germline-derived CDR1 and CDR2 are MGHRA and YSYEKL. The V end lost 6 bases, the J end lost 0 bases, and 12 bases lay between the germline ends. This CDR3 reads CASSKSGPSYEQYF. The CDR3 DNA reads as TGCGCCAGCAGTAAAAGCGGGCCCTCCTACGAGCAGTACTTC.

The rearrangement links TRBV6-5 to TRBJ2-5; 7 bases fit TRBD2. This CDR3 is built from 16 residues. The germline gives CDR1 MNHEY, CDR2 SVGAGI. The ends lost 4 bases at V and 5 bases at J; junction bases unmatched: 13. For the CDR3, the DNA is TGTGCCAGCAGTTCGGGGTCTAGCGGTGCGGGGGAGACCCAGTACTTC. As protein: CASSSGSSGAGETQYF.

J is TRBJ1-3 and V is TRBV4-1; the D is unclear. V lost 1 base, J lost 4 bases, and 5 bases lay in between. CDR1 MGHRA and CDR2 YSYEKL come from the germline V gene. CDR3 length: 13 residues. CDR3 region: CASSQGEGNTIYF. The CDR3 nucleotides read TGCGCCAGCAGCCAAGGCGAGGGAAACACCATATATTTT.

The chain employs TRBV19 and TRBJ2-7; 7 bases map to TRBD2. The germline gives CDR1 LNHDA, CDR2 SQIVND (reference sequence). V was pared by 3 bases and J by 0 bases, with 8 bases of the junction left unmatched. CDR3 length equals 16 residues. The CDR3 is CASSMGREVSSYEQYF. CDR3 DNA: TGTGCCAGTAGTATGGGGAGGGAGGTGAGCTCCTACGAGCAGTACTTC. Drawing the rest from reference TRBV19 and TRBJ2-7, the complete variable domain is DGGITQSPKYLFRKEGQNVTLSCEQNLNHDAMYWYRQDPGQGLRLIYYSQIVNDFQKGDIAEGYSVSREKKESFPLTVTSAQKNPTAFYLCASSMGREVSSYEQYFGPGTRLTVT.

The rearrangement links TRBV5-4 to TRBJ1-1, with 11 bases fitting TRBD1. There are 16 residues in the CDR3. Germline V gene data show CDR1 as SGHNT and CDR2 as YYREEE (reference sequence). V gave up 0 bases and J gave up 4 bases; unmatched junction bases: 5. The DNA of the CDR3 is TGTGCCAGCAGCTTGGATTCTGGGACAGGGGGCACTGAAGCTTTCTTT. Protein product: CASSLDSGTGGTEAFF.

The chain couples TRBV28 to TRBJ1-2; TRBD1 might be the D (5 bases). Germline lookup yields CDR1 MDHEN and CDR2 SYDVKM. V lost 3 bases to trimming and J lost 4 bases, with 12 bases between them. CDR3 size: 14 residues. The CDR3 reads CASSLEGVPYGYTF. Written as DNA, the CDR3 is TGTGCCAGCAGTTTGGAAGGGGTACCCTATGGCTACACCTTC.

The V call is TRBV11-2, the J call TRBJ2-3; 10 nucleotides line up with TRBD2. J was trimmed by 7 bases and V by 6 bases; bases with no gene match: 7. This CDR3 has 14 residues. The germline CDR1 and CDR2 sequences are SGHAT and FQNNGV. This CDR3 is CASRTGLAEHTQYF. The CDR3 bases are TGTGCCAGCAGGACCGGACTAGCGGAGCATACGCAGTATTTT. The full variable domain, in which reference TRBV11-2 and TRBJ2-3 provide the parts outside the CDR3, is EAGVAQSPRYKIIEKRQSVAFWCNPISGHATLYWYQQILGQGPKLLIQFQNNGVVDDSQLPKDRFSAERLKGVDSTLKIQPAKLEDSAVYLCASRTGLAEHTQYFGPGTRLTVL.

DNA for the CDR3: TGCGCCAGCAGATTATTGGACAGCCGCTATGGCTACACCTTC. It yields the protein CASRLLDSRYGYTF. The V and J genes are TRBV5-1 and TRBJ1-2, with D possibly TRBD1 on 6 matching bases. The germline V gene has CDR1 SGHRS and CDR2 YFSETQ. Trimming cost V 5 bases and J 4 bases, with 15 bases left between them. The CDR3 extends over 14 amino acids.